The clone carrying this TCR beta chain was seen more than once but under ten times. The antigen is unknown. This specimen comes from a study of OX40 agonist ivuxolimab in advanced cancers. Whole-study results and caveats: A proportion of nonresponders additionally exhibited low normalized T-cell clonal expansion.

Germline V gene data show CDR1 as SGHDT and CDR2 as YYEEEE. V dropped 5 bases and J dropped 9 bases, with 15 bases sitting between them. There are 13 residues in the CDR3. TCRdb's table, derived via immunoSEQ multiplex PCR, lists solely in-frame clones and lacks some. This sample has approximately 52,000 clones, with about four fifths found just once. The starting material was CD4+ or CD8+ T cells sorted from blood, obtained in a trial of the OX40 agonist ivuxolimab. The sequence was collected from an adult with an advanced solid tumor such as melanoma, head and neck, liver or kidney cancer. This chain uses TRBV5-6 with TRBJ2-4; the D gene could be TRBD1 or TRBD2 (5 bases each). CDR3 protein: CASRAWGRGIQYF. CDR3 in DNA: TGTGCCAGCAGAGCTTGGGGGAGAGGCATTCAGTACTTC.